This entry lists 29 T cell receptor beta chains sequenced from one sample in a study of T cell responses to AZD1222 COVID-19 vaccine. The protocol was immunoSEQ multiplex PCR, while the TCRdb copy is restricted to in-frame clones and leaves out a portion. The sample has about 150,000 clones, 90% to 95% seen once. Sample: peripheral blood, taken on day 0 of AZD1222 vaccination. The source of these receptors is an adult in good health.

CDR3 in DNA: TGTGCCAGCAGCTTAGGACGAGGTCAGCCCCAGCATTTT. Its protein product is CASSLGRGQPQHF. V gene TRBV11-2 combines with J gene TRBJ1-5; the D is unclear. V was clipped by 1 base and J by 6 bases, with 7 bases between them. Germline CDR1 SGHAT, CDR2 FQNNGV. The CDR3 length is 13 residues.

The rearrangement joins TRBV28 to TRBJ1-1, with D perhaps TRBD1 (5 bases). The germline V gene encodes CDR1 MDHEN and CDR2 SYDVKM. Trimming took off 2 bases at V and 11 bases at J, with 15 bases between the two ends. The CDR3 spans 13 residues. CDR3 sequence (DNA): TGTGCCAGCAGTTTAATATCGGGGCGGTGGGCTTTCTTT. Its protein product is CASSLISGRWAFF. The full variable domain, in which reference TRBV28 and TRBJ1-1 provide the parts outside the CDR3, is DVKVTQSSRYLVKRTGEKVFLECVQDMDHENMFWYRQDPGLGLRLIYFSYDVKMKEKGDIPEGYSVSREKKERFSLILESASTNQTSMYLCASSLISGRWAFFGQGTRLTVV.

The V call is TRBV19, the J call TRBJ2-1; no firm D call. The V gene lost 5 bases and the J gene lost 2 bases, with 13 bases spanning the gap. CDR3 length: 15 amino acids. The V gene's germline CDR1 is LNHDA and CDR2 SQIVND (reference sequence). In nucleotides, the CDR3 is TGTGCCAGTAGTCTGAACCCCTCTACCTACAATGAGCAGTTCTTC. This translates into CASSLNPSTYNEQFF.

The chain has TRBV4-3 and TRBJ2-7; tentative D call: TRBD2 (5 bases). Looked up from germline, CDR1 is LGHNA and CDR2 is YSLEER. The CDR3 contains 16 residues. The germline V and J ends were trimmed by 1 base and 6 bases, with 19 bases remaining between them. CDR3 residues: CASSQVWTGNIGEQYF. The CDR3 nucleotides are TGCGCCAGCAGCCAAGTGTGGACGGGAAACATCGGCGAGCAGTACTTC.

This clone was counted only a few times. The chain employs TRBV9 and TRBJ2-3; TRBD2 aligns across 7 bases. V was clipped by 1 base and J by 11 bases; unmatched bases: 10. This CDR3 is 14 amino acids long. Per germline, CDR1 SGDLS and CDR2 YYNGEE. As DNA, the CDR3 is TGTGCCAGCAGCGTACGTTCACCGGGGAGGGTGCAGTATTTT. Amino acids: CASSVRSPGRVQYF.

This clone was seen just once. The chain uses TRBV7-2 and TRBJ2-3; D call uncertain. Germline V gene data show CDR1 as SGHTA and CDR2 as FQGNSA. Trimming left V 0 bases short and J 6 bases short, with 7 bases between. This CDR3 comprises 13 residues. Here the CDR3 DNA reads TGTGCCAGCAGCTTAGCGGGAAGGGATACGCAGTATTTT. The encoded protein is CASSLAGRDTQYF.

The chain uses TRBV7-2 and TRBJ1-2; 8 positions match TRBD1. Germline V CDR1 and CDR2: SGHTA, FQGNSA. This CDR3 has 14 amino acids. Losses at the gene ends were 4 bases for V and 8 bases for J; bases not matched to a gene: 9. CDR3 sequence (DNA): TGTGCCAGCAGCTCCCGACAGGGGAAGGAGGGCTACACCTTC. Translating it yields CASSSRQGKEGYTF.

The chain has TRBV5-1 and TRBJ1-6; D is possibly TRBD1 (5 bases). Germline-derived CDR1 and CDR2 are SGHRS and YFSETQ. The CDR3 length is 14 residues. Trimming left V 4 bases short and J 9 bases short, with 14 bases between. Here the CDR3 DNA reads TGCGCCAGCAGCATAGGGGACCTGGGTTCACCCCTCCACTTT. Its protein product is CASSIGDLGSPLHF.

The table lists this clone with a count of one. The chain links TRBV4-2 to TRBJ2-7; TRBD2 matches at 14 bases. With V trimmed by 1 base and J by 5 bases, 4 bases remained unmatched. CDR3 length: 16 residues. From germline, CDR1 is LGHNA and CDR2 YNFKEQ. CDR3 nucleotides: TGTGCCAGCAGCCAAGGAGGGACTAGCGGGAGCCACGAGCAGTACTTC. This translates into CASSQGGTSGSHEQYF.

This chain connects TRBV10-3 to TRBJ2-1; D is unclear. The CDR3 is made up of 13 amino acids. Trimming left V 4 bases short and J 8 bases short, with 12 bases between. Germline CDR1 and CDR2: ENHRY and SYGVKD. CDR3 protein: CAISAPLEYEQFF. CDR3 coding DNA: TGTGCCATCAGTGCCCCGCTAGAATATGAGCAGTTCTTC.

CDR3 protein: CASSRRDAENSPLHF. In nucleotides, the CDR3 is TGTGCCAGCAGCCGGCGGGACGCAGAGAATTCACCCCTCCACTTT. The rearrangement uses TRBV7-2 and TRBJ1-6, with D tentatively TRBD1 (5 bases). The germline CDR1 and CDR2 sequences are SGHTA and FQGNSA. CDR3 size: 15 residues. Trimming pared 5 bases from V and 7 bases from J, leaving 15 bases between.

This chain links TRBV19 with TRBJ1-1; D might be TRBD1 (5 bases). V lost 3 bases, J lost 3 bases, and 11 bases lay in between. This CDR3 is 14 amino acids long. Germline CDR1 reads LNHDA; CDR2 reads SQIVND (reference sequence). As DNA, the CDR3 is TGTGCCAGTAGTATTGTTAGGGGCCACACTGAAGCTTTCTTT. This gives the protein CASSIVRGHTEAFF.

This clone has only a few counts. This chain joins TRBV19 and TRBJ2-5, with TRBD2 identical over 13 bases. The CDR3 has 17 amino acids. Germline V gene sequence: CDR1 LNHDA, CDR2 SQIVND (reference sequence). Trimming took 6 bases from V and 1 from J; bases not matched to a gene: 8. This chain's CDR3 is CASSYRTSGSLQETQYF. DNA for the CDR3: TGTGCCAGTAGCTACCGGACTAGCGGGAGCCTCCAAGAGACCCAGTACTTC.

This chain connects TRBV5-6 to TRBJ1-2; no clear D. The CDR3 length is 13 residues. V was cut by 4 bases and J by 0 bases, with 7 bases left in between. Per germline, CDR1 SGHDT and CDR2 YYEEEE. CDR3 DNA sequence: TGTGCCAGCAGCAGCCTTTCTAACTATGGCTACACCTTC. This gives the protein CASSSLSNYGYTF.

This clone was seen only once. The gene calls are TRBV27 and TRBJ2-7; 7 nucleotides align to TRBD2. The trim removed 6 bases at V and 2 bases at J, leaving 7 bases unmatched. The CDR3 has 14 residues. Germline assignment: CDR1 MNHEY and CDR2 SMNVEV (reference sequence). The CDR3, as DNA: TGTGCCAGCAGACCCTTCGGGGGGACCTACGAGCAGTACTTC. It codes for CASRPFGGTYEQYF.

This chain connects TRBV5-6 to TRBJ2-1, with 7 bases identical to TRBD1. CDR1 SGHDT and CDR2 YYEEEE come from the germline V gene. V was pared by 3 bases and J by 4 bases, with 4 bases of the junction left unmatched. The CDR3 runs 14 residues. The CDR3, as DNA: TGTGCCAGCAGCTGGGGACAGTCTTACAATGAGCAGTTCTTC. Translation: CASSWGQSYNEQFF.

The chain recombines TRBV28 with TRBJ1-5; no clear D. From germline, CDR1 is MDHEN and CDR2 SYDVKM. Trimming shortened V by 5 bases and J by 0 bases, and 14 bases separated the two germline ends. The CDR3 has 16 residues. DNA for the CDR3: TGTGCCAGCAGTAATAAGGATTTTTATAGCAATCAGCCCCAGCATTTT. Translated: CASSNKDFYSNQPQHF.

The chain recombines TRBV7-9 with TRBJ2-1, with no clear D. This CDR3 comprises 13 residues. V lost 1 base to trimming and J lost 9 bases, with 10 bases between them. CDR1 SEHNR and CDR2 FQNEAQ come from the germline V gene (reference sequence). CDR3 coding DNA: TGTGCCAGCAGCTTAGGGCTCGGAAGTGAGCAGTTCTTC. It yields the protein CASSLGLGSEQFF.

The chain employs TRBV7-8 and TRBJ2-7; D is tentatively TRBD1 or TRBD2 (5 bases each). Germline V gene sequence: CDR1 SGHVS, CDR2 FQNEAQ. Deletions cut 1 base from V and 4 bases from J, with 20 bases between. There are 17 residues in the CDR3. The DNA of the CDR3 is TGTGCCAGCAGCTTAGTCCTCGGGACCACCACTGGGTACGAGCAGTACTTC. This gives the protein CASSLVLGTTTGYEQYF.

The CDR3 is CASSLGGLGDEQFF. The CDR3 nucleotides are TGTGCCAGCAGTCTGGGGGGACTAGGGGACGAGCAGTTCTTC. The chain couples TRBV5-4 to TRBJ2-1, with 8 bases lining up with TRBD2. The ends lost 5 bases at V and 10 bases at J; junction bases unmatched: 11. CDR1 is SGHNT and CDR2 is YYREEE in the germline V gene (reference sequence). This CDR3 has 14 residues.

V gene TRBV18 combines with J gene TRBJ1-2, with D hard to call. Germline CDR1 reads KGHSH; CDR2 reads LQKENI. Between the trimmed V and J ends, which lost 1 base and 6 bases, there was a span of 12 bases. CDR3 length equals 14 residues. The CDR3 is CASSPQVLEDGYTF. In DNA, the CDR3 is TGTGCCAGCTCACCACAAGTATTAGAAGATGGCTACACCTTC.

V is TRBV6-4 and J is TRBJ1-1; 10 nucleotides agree with TRBD1. The CDR3 runs 14 residues. V trimming: 8 bases; J trimming: 5 bases; junction bases outside the gene matches: 8. Germline lookup yields CDR1 MRHNA and CDR2 SNTAGT. As DNA, the CDR3 is TGTGCCAGCGGCGGACAGGGGGGGAGGACTGAAGCTTTCTTT. Its protein is CASGGQGGRTEAFF.

The chain is built from TRBV5-6 and TRBJ2-1; 8 bases agree with TRBD1. CDR3 length equals 14 residues. V trimming: 6 bases; J trimming: 4 bases; junction bases outside the gene matches: 6. CDR1 is SGHDT, CDR2 YYEEEE, per germline. CDR3 protein: CASMPGQAYNEQFF. CDR3 sequence (DNA): TGTGCCAGCATGCCGGGACAGGCGTACAATGAGCAGTTCTTC.

This sequence joins TRBV7-2 and TRBJ2-1; TRBD1 is a possible D gene (6 bases). In germline, CDR1 is SGHTA, CDR2 FQGNSA. The CDR3 totals 17 residues. Between the trimmed V and J ends, which lost 2 bases and 2 bases, there was a span of 16 bases. CDR3 sequence (DNA): TGTGCCAGCAGCTTAAGTCCAGGGGCTACCACCTACAATGAGCAGTTCTTC. This translates into CASSLSPGATTYNEQFF.

The chain combines TRBV6-4 with TRBJ2-3, with 9 nucleotides matching TRBD2. Per the germline V gene, CDR1 is MRHNA and CDR2 is SNTAGT. V trimming: 5 bases; J trimming: 5 bases; junction bases outside the gene matches: 11. The CDR3 consists of 16 residues. The CDR3 DNA sequence: TGTGCCAGCAGTCCGTTTAGCGGGAGCGGGGGAGATACGCAGTATTTT. Translated: CASSPFSGSGGDTQYF.

The chain couples TRBV4-3 to TRBJ2-2; unclear D gene. Deletions cut 0 bases from V and 8 bases from J, with 7 bases between. Germline assignment: CDR1 LGHNA and CDR2 YSLEER. The CDR3 has 13 residues. The chain's CDR3 is CASSQDLWGELFF. The DNA of the CDR3 is TGCGCCAGCAGCCAAGACCTTTGGGGGGAGCTGTTTTTT.

This chain links TRBV15 with TRBJ2-3; D is tentatively TRBD1 or TRBD2 (5 bases each). Per germline, CDR1 LNHNV and CDR2 YYDKDF (reference sequence). CDR3 length equals 17 residues. The ends were cut back, 5 bases at V and 1 base at J, with 19 bases in the middle. CDR3 sequence (DNA): TGTGCCACCAGCGGAACCGCCGGGACCCCCGGCACAGATACGCAGTATTTT. This codes for CATSGTAGTPGTDTQYF.

This chain uses TRBV7-2 with TRBJ2-5; 8 bases line up with TRBD2. CDR3 length: 14 residues. CDR1 and CDR2 (germline): SGHTA, FQGNSA. The V and J ends lost 3 bases and 2 bases, in that order; junction bases with no gene match: 2. CDR3 amino acids: CASSFGGGQETQYF. CDR3 nucleotide sequence: TGTGCCAGCAGCTTCGGGGGGGGTCAAGAGACCCAGTACTTC.

This clone was seen only once. The chain combines TRBV27 with TRBJ2-2; tentative D call: TRBD2 (6 bases). Germline V gene lookup returns CDR1 MNHEY and CDR2 SMNVEV (reference sequence). The V gene lost 6 bases and the J gene lost 6 bases, with 14 bases spanning the gap. This CDR3 region has 14 residues. The CDR3 nucleotides are TGTGCCAGCAGGACGCGGGGTGGGGCCGGGGAGCTGTTTTTT. Translated: CASRTRGGAGELFF.